This T cell receptor (beta chain) was retrieved from a study of CD8 T cells in ankylosing spondylitis. Study results and limitations: For ankylosing spondylitis blood, a TCR beta motif of several highly homologous variants appeared characteristic. Reports say disease-linked clones showed up significantly more in matched ankylosing spondylitis synovial fluid.

V shed 3 bases, J shed 5 bases, and the junction held 11 bases outside the gene matches. In germline, CDR1 is SGHTA, CDR2 FQGNSA. CDR3 length: 17 residues. For this clonotype: The antigen is unknown.

Quantitative molecular-barcoded 5'-RACE generated the TCR beta libraries. TCRdb redid the calling of the 5' RACE reads with MiXCR, one entry per CDR3 protein. The sample includes 700,000 or so distinct CDR3 sequences, roughly 19% of them seen just once. This receptor was taken from a male donor with ankylosing spondylitis. The chain combines TRBV7-2 with TRBJ2-5; 11 nucleotides match TRBD2. The sample taken for sequencing was blood, either unsorted or a sorted T cell fraction (not recorded which). Here the CDR3 DNA reads TGTGCCAGCAGCTTTGGTACTAGCGGGAGTCGGGCGGAGACCCAGTACTTC. Translation: CASSFGTSGSRAETQYF.